This T cell receptor (beta chain) was observed in a study of cytomegalovirus exposure and HLA in healthy donors. At the level of the study: Counted in an early data release were approximately 85 million unique TCRs from HLA-typed donors. Study findings and constraints: Later analysis indicated greater clonal expansion among HLA-associated TCR beta chains than among equally common other chains. V segments that were indistinguishable, TRBV6-2 and TRBV6-3 among them, were omitted from analysis. V- and J-gene trimming in TCR beta was tied to a missense DCLRE1C variant by an analysis performed later.

Use of 60 Vbeta and 13 Jbeta primers characterized the PCR. Assay used: immunoSEQ multiplex PCR; TCRdb lists only in-frame clones, some missing. Among fewer than 250,000 clones listed, 76% were seen once. This clone was counted once. The antigen is unknown. V was clipped by 7 bases and J by 5 bases; unmatched bases: 6. CDR3 length: 14 amino acids. The germline gives CDR1 MDHEN, CDR2 SYDVKM. The clonotype originates from a young man in good health and CMV-seronegative. Sample: PBMCs. J is TRBJ2-2 and V is TRBV28, with 8 bases matching TRBD1. The CDR3 is CASTLTGVTGELFF. DNA for the CDR3: TGTGCCAGCACCCTGACAGGGGTTACCGGGGAGCTGTTTTTT.